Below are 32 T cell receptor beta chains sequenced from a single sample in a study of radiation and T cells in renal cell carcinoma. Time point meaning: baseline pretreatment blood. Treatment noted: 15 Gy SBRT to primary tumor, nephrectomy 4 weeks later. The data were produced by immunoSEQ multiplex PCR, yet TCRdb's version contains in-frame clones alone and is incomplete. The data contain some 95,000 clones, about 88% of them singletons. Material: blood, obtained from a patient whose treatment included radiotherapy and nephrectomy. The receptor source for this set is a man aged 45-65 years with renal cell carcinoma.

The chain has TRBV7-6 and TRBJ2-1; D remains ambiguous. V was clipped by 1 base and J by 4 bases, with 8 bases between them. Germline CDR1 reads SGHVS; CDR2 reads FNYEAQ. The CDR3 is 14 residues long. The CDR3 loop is CASSLEATYNEQFF. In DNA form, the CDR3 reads TGTGCCAGCAGCTTAGAGGCGACGTACAATGAGCAGTTCTTC.

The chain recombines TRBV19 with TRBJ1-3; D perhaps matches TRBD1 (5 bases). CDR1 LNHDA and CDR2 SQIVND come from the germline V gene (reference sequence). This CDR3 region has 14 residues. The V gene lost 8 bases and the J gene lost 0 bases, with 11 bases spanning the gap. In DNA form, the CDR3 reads TGTGCCAGTTCCCTCCAGGGCTCTGGAAACACCATATATTTT. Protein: CASSLQGSGNTIYF.

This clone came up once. CDR3 protein: CASSRLVSGNTIYF. The CDR3 DNA follows: TGTGCCAGTAGTAGGCTCGTCTCTGGAAACACCATATATTTT. V and J are TRBV19 and TRBJ1-3; unclear D gene. The CDR3 covers 14 residues. Germline assignment: CDR1 LNHDA and CDR2 SQIVND (reference sequence). V gave up 4 bases and J gave up 0 bases, with 7 bases separating them. The complete variable domain, with remaining parts taken from reference TRBV19 and TRBJ1-3, reads DGGITQSPKYLFRKEGQNVTLSCEQNLNHDAMYWYRQDPGQGLRLIYYSQIVNDFQKGDIAEGYSVSREKKESFPLTVTSAQKNPTAFYLCASSRLVSGNTIYFGEGSWLTVV.

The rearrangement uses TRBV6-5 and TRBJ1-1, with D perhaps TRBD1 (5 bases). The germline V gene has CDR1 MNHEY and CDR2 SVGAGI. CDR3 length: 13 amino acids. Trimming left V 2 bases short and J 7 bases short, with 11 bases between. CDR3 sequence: CASSYRGVGEAFF. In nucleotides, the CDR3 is TGTGCCAGCAGTTACCGAGGGGTCGGTGAAGCTTTCTTT.

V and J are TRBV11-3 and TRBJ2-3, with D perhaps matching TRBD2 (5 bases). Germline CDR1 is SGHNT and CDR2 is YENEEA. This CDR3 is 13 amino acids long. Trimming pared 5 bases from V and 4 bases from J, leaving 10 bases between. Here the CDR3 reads CASSATRSDTQYF. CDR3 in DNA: TGTGCCAGCAGCGCAACTAGATCAGATACGCAGTATTTT. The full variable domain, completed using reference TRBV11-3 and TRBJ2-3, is EAGVVQSPRYKIIEKKQPVAFWCNPISGHNTLYWYLQNLGQGPELLIRYENEEAVDDSQLPKDRFSAERLKGVDSTLKIQPAELGDSAVYLCASSATRSDTQYFGPGTRLTVL.

The CDR3 bases are TGTGCCAGCAAGGGGCCTTATAGCAATCAGCCCCAGCATTTT. This sequence encodes CASKGPYSNQPQHF. V gene TRBV2 combines with J gene TRBJ1-5, with D possibly matching TRBD1 (5 bases). From germline, CDR1 is SNHLY and CDR2 FYNNEI. The CDR3 contains 14 residues. The V end lost 7 bases, the J end lost 0 bases, and 10 bases lay between the germline ends.

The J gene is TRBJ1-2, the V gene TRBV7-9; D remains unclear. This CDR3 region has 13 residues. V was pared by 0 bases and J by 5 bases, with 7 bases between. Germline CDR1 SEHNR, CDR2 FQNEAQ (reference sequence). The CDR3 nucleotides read TGTGCCAGCAGCTTAGCGTACTCATATGGCTACACCTTC. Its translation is CASSLAYSYGYTF.

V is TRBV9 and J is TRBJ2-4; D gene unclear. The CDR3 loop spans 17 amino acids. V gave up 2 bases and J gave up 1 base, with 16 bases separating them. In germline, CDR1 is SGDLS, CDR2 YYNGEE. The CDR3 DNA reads TGTGCCAGCAGCGTTGAGGCTGTCTCCCAGGCCAAAAACATTCAGTACTTC. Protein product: CASSVEAVSQAKNIQYF.

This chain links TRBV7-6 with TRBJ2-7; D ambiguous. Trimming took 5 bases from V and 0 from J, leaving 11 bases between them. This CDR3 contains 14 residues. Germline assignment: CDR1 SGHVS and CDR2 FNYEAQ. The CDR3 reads CASSGRSSSYEQYF. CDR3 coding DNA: TGTGCCAGCAGCGGGCGGAGTAGCTCCTACGAGCAGTACTTC.

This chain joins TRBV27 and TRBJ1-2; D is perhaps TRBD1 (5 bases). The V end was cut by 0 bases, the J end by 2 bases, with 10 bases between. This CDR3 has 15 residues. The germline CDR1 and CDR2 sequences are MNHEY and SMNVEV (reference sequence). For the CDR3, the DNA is TGTGCCAGCAGTTTATCTGGACACTCGAACTATGGCTACACCTTC. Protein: CASSLSGHSNYGYTF.

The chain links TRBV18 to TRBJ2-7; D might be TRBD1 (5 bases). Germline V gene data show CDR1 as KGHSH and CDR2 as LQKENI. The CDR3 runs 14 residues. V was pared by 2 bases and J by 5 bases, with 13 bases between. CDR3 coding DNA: TGTGCCAGCTCACCATCTCCCAGGGTAAACGAGCAGTACTTC. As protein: CASSPSPRVNEQYF.

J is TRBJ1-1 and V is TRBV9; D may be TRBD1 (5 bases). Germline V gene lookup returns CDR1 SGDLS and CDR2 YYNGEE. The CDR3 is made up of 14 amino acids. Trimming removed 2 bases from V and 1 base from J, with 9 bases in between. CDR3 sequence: CASSVGHSNTEAFF. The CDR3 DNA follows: TGTGCCAGCAGCGTCGGACACTCGAACACTGAAGCTTTCTTT.

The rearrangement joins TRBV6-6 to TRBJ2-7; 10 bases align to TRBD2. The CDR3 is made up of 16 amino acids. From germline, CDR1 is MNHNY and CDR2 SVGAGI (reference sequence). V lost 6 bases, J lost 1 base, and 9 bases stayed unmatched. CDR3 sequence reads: CASSSILAGLSYEQYF. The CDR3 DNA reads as TGTGCCAGCAGCTCAATACTAGCGGGATTATCCTACGAGCAGTACTTC.

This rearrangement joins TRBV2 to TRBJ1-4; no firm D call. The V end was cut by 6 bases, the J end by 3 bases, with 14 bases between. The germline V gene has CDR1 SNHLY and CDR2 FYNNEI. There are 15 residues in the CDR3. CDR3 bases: TGTGCCAGCAGGGATCCTAGAGCCTCTAATGAAAAACTGTTTTTT. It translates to CASRDPRASNEKLFF.

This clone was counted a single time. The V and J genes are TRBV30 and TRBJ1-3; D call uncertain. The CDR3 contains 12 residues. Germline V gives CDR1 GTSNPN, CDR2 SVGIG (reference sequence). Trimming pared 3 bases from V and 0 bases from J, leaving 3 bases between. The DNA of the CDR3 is TGTGCCTGGAGCCCCTCTGGAAACACCATATATTTT. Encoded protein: CAWSPSGNTIYF. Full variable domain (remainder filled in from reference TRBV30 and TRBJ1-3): SQTIHQWPATLVQPVGSPLSLECTVEGTSNPNLYWYRQAAGRGLQLLFYSVGIGQISSEVPQNLSASRPQDRQFILSSKKLLLSDSGFYLCAWSPSGNTIYFGEGSWLTVV.

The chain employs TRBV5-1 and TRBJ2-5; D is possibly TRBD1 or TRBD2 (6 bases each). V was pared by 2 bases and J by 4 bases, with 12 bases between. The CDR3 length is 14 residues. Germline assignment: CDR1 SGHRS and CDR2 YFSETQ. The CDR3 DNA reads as TGCGCCAGCAGCTTATCGGGGGCGCGAGAGACCCAGTACTTC. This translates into CASSLSGARETQYF.

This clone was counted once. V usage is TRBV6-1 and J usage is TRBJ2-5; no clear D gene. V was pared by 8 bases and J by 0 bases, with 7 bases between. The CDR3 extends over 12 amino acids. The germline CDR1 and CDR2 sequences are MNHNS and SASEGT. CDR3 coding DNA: TGTGCCAGCGCCGGAGACCAAGAGACCCAGTACTTC. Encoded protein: CASAGDQETQYF.

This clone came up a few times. The CDR3 region is CAWSEAFF. The CDR3 region has the DNA TGTGCCTGGAGCGAAGCTTTCTTT. V is TRBV30 and J is TRBJ1-1; D unresolved. CDR3 length: 8 residues. CDR1 is GTSNPN, CDR2 SVGIG, per germline (reference sequence). Between the trimmed V and J ends, which lost 3 bases and 8 bases, there was a span of 1 base.

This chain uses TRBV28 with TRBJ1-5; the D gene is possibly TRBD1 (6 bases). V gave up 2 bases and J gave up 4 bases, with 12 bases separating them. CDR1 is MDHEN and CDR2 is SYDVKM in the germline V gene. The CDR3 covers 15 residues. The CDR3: CASSLPGASNQPQHF. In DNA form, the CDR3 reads TGTGCCAGCAGTTTACCGGGGGCGAGTAATCAGCCCCAGCATTTT.

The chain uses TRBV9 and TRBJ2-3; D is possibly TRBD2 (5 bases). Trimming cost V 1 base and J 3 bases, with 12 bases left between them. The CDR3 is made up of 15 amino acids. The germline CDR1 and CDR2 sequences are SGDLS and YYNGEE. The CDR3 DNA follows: TGTGCCAGCAGCGTACTCGGCCCGGGGACAGATACGCAGTATTTT. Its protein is CASSVLGPGTDTQYF. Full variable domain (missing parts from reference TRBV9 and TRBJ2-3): DSGVTQTPKHLITATGQRVTLRCSPRSGDLSVYWYQQSLDQGLQFLIQYYNGEERAKGNILERFSAQQFPDLHSELNLSSLELGDSALYFCASSVLGPGTDTQYFGPGTRLTVL.

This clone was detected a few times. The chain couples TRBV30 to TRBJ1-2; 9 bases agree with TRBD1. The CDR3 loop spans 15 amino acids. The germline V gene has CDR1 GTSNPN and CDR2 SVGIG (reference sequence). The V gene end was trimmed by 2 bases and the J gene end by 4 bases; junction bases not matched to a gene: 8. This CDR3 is CAWSLPGQGSYGYTF. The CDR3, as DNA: TGTGCCTGGAGTCTCCCGGGACAGGGCAGCTATGGCTACACCTTC.

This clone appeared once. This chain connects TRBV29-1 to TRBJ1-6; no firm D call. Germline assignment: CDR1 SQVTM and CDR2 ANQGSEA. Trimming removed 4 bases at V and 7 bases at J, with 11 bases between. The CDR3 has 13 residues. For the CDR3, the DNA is TGCAGCGTTGGAGCAGCGAGAAATTCACCCCTCCACTTT. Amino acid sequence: CSVGAARNSPLHF.

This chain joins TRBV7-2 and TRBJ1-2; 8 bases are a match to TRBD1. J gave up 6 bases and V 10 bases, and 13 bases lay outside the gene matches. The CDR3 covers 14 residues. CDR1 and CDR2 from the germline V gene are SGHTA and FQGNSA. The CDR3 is CATLKGRGQHGYTF. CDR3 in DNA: TGTGCCACCCTAAAGGGCAGGGGGCAGCATGGCTACACCTTC. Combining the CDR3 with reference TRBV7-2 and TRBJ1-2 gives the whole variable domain GAGVSQSPSNKVTEKGKDVELRCDPISGHTALYWYRQSLGQGLEFLIYFQGNSAPDKSGLPSDRFSAERTGGSVSTLTIQRTQQEDSAVYLCATLKGRGQHGYTFGSGTRLTVV.

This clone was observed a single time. The CDR3 coding sequence is TGTGCCAGCAGCCGGTTTCGGACAGACTCCTACGAGCAGTACTTC. Translation: CASSRFRTDSYEQYF. The rearrangement joins TRBV14 to TRBJ2-7; the D gene is possibly TRBD1 (6 bases). Per germline, CDR1 SGHDN and CDR2 FVKESK. CDR3 length: 15 amino acids. Between the trimmed V and J ends, which lost 4 bases and 0 bases, there was a span of 13 bases.

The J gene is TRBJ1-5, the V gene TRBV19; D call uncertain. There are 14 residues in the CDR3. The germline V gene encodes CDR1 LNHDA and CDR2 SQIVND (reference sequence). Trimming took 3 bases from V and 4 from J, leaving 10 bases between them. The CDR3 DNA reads TGTGCCAGTAGTATCAAACAGCAAAATCAGCCCCAGCATTTT. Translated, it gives CASSIKQQNQPQHF. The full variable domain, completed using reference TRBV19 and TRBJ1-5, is DGGITQSPKYLFRKEGQNVTLSCEQNLNHDAMYWYRQDPGQGLRLIYYSQIVNDFQKGDIAEGYSVSREKKESFPLTVTSAQKNPTAFYLCASSIKQQNQPQHFGDGTRLSIL.

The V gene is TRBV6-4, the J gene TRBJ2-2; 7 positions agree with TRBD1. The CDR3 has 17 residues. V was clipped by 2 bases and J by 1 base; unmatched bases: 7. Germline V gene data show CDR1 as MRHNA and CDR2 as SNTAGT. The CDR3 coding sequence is TGTGCCAGCAGTGACCAAGTCAACAGGGGGAACACCGGGGAGCTGTTTTTT. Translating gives CASSDQVNRGNTGELFF.

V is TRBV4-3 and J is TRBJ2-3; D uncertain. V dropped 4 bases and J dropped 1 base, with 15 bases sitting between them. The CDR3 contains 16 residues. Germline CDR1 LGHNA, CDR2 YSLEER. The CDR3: CASSLDIEAGTDTQYF. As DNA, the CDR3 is TGCGCCAGCAGCCTAGATATTGAAGCCGGCACAGATACGCAGTATTTT.

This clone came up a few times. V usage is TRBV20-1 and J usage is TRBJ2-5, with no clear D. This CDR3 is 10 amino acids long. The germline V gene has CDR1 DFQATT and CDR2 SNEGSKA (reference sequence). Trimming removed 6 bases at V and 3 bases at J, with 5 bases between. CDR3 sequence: CSAIKETQYF. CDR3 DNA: TGCAGTGCAATAAAAGAGACCCAGTACTTC.

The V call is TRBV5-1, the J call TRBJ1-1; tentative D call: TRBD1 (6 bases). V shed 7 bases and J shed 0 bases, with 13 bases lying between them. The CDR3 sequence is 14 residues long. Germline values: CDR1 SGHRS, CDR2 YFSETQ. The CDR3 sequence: CASGGGGLNTEAFF. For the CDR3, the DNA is TGCGCCAGCGGCGGCGGGGGGCTGAACACTGAAGCTTTCTTT.

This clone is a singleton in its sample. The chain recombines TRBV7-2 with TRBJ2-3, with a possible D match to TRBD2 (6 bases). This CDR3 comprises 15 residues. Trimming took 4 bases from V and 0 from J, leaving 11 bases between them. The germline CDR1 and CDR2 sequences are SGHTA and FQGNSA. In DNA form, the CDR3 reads TGTGCCAGCAGCTCCACTAGCTATAGCACAGATACGCAGTATTTT. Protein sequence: CASSSTSYSTDTQYF.

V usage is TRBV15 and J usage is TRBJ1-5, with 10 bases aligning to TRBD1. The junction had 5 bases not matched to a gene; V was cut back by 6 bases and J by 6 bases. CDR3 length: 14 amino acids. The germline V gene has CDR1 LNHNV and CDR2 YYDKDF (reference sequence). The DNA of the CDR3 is TGTGCCACCAGGACAGGGGGCCAAGGTCAGCCCCAGCATTTT. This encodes CATRTGGQGQPQHF.

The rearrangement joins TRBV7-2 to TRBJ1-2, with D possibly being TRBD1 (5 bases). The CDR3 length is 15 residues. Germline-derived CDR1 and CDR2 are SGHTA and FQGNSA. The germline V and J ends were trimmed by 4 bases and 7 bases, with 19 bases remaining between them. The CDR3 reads CASSSTLQGTSGYTF. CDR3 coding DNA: TGTGCCAGCAGCTCAACACTACAAGGGACGTCTGGCTACACCTTC.